Listed below are T cell receptor beta chains from one sample, sequenced in a study of PD-1 blockade in classical Hodgkin lymphoma. Repertoires were generated with immunoSEQ multiplex PCR, while TCRdb's copy carries only in-frame clones and drops some. The table includes 21,000 or so clones, just over 75% detected once. Sequenced material: peripheral blood mononuclear cells (PBMCs), taken before the second cycle of nivolumab. The origin of the receptors is a human donor with classical Hodgkin lymphoma. The CDR3 runs from the conserved cysteine through the conserved F or W.

cdr3_length v_call cdr3_aa
13 TRBV19 CASSPLQETEQFF
14 TRBV27 CASSLLTKTYEQYF
15 TRBV6-5 CASRTRGLMNTEAFF
15 TRBV10-1 CASTFDREGTQPQHF
15 TRBV29-1 CSVRDRGGLRYEQYF
11 TRBV7-9 CASSYNNEQFF
14 TRBV19 CASSPGGSSYEQYF
14 TRBV11-2 CASSRSGTDYEQYF
13 TRBV12-5 CASGPRAVSGYTF
15 TRBV5-1 CASRTGTGSSYEQYF
13 TRBV6-6 CATWGQGTGELFF
14 TRBV7-6 CASSLTTNTGELFF
16 TRBV10-2 CASSESNGKRIYEQYF
14 TRBV5-5 CASSLQDEGTEAFF
14 TRBV19 CASRGRDGNEKLFF
15 TRBV7-8 CASSLIRGRQETQYF
15 TRBV10-1 CASSMDSSSSYEQYF
16 TRBV4-3 CASSQERTGASYEQYF
14 TRBV25-1 CASSELSSGNTIYF
11 TRBV20-1 CSASWDYEQYF
13 TRBV9 CASSVQGQTEAFF
17 TRBV7-2 CASSSTRPNRYQETQYF
16 TRBV15 CATSSRAQGYQETQYF
14 TRBV6-5 CASSPPGHSYGYTF
14 TRBV7-8 CASSLGDRDTEAFF
13 TRBV14 CASSQGAGSPLHF
14 TRBV18 CASSPPGGNYGYTF
14 TRBV2 CASSAGTQFYGYTF
16 TRBV5-1 CASSLGFGPMNTEAFF
15 TRBV5-8 CASSLDRTSQETQYF
10 TRBV12-5 CASGRYGYTF